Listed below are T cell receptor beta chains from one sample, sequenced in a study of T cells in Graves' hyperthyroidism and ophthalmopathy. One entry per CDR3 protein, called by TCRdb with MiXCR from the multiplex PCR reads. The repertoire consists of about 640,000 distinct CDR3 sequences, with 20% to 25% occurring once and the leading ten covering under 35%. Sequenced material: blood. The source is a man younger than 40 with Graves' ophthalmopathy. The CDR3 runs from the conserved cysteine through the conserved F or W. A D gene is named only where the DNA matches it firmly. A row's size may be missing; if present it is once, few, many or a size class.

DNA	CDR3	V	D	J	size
TGTGCCAGCAGCTCCAGTAGCGGGAGTGGCTACGAGCAGTACTTC	CASSSSSGSGYEQYF	TRBV7-9	TRBD2	TRBJ2-7	many
TGTGCCAGCAGTTACTCGTATGGGGGCACTGGAAACACCATATATTTT	CASSYSYGGTGNTIYF	TRBV6-5	-	TRBJ1-3	-
TGCGCCAGCAGCCCGCAGTATCTAGCGGGAAATAGCGAGCAGTACTTC	CASSPQYLAGNSEQYF	TRBV4-1	TRBD2	TRBJ2-7	few
TGTGCCAGCAGCCAGCTCGACGGACAGGGCACCTACGAGCAGTACTTC	CASSQLDGQGTYEQYF	TRBV14	TRBD1	TRBJ2-7	few
TGTGCCAGCGGGACTAGCGGGCCTCGGCAGTATTTT	CASGTSGPRQYF	TRBV7-2	TRBD2	TRBJ2-3	-
TGTGCCAGTACCTCGACAGGGCCGAACACTGAAGCTTTCTTT	CASTSTGPNTEAFF	TRBV19	TRBD1	TRBJ1-1	few
TGTGCCAGCACTGAGGGCCCGAGGGAGCAGTACTTC	CASTEGPREQYF	TRBV28	-	TRBJ2-7	few
TGTGCCAGCAGCTCCATGAGGGACCCCACAGATACGCAGTATTTT	CASSSMRDPTDTQYF	TRBV7-9	-	TRBJ2-3	many
TGTGCCAGCAGTGTCGACAGGGTCCTCCACTTT	CASSVDRVLHF	TRBV28	TRBD1	TRBJ1-6	few
TGTGCCAGCAGACATCGACAGGCCGACTATGGCTACACCTTC	CASRHRQADYGYTF	TRBV5-5	-	TRBJ1-2	-
TGTGCCAGCAGTGAAGCTTGGGCCGGGACTCTTGTTGGGGAGACCCAGTACTTC	CASSEAWAGTLVGETQYF	TRBV6-1	-	TRBJ2-5	many
TGTGCCAGCAGTGAATCCCTTACAATGGGGAATGAGCAGTTCTTC	CASSESLTMGNEQFF	TRBV6-1	-	TRBJ2-1	few
TGCGCCAGCAGCTTGATCGCCTCCCCCTACGAGCAGTACTTC	CASSLIASPYEQYF	TRBV5-1	-	TRBJ2-7	few
TGTGCCAGCAGCTTAGCGGTAGGATACCAAGAGACCCAGTACTTC	CASSLAVGYQETQYF	TRBV7-2	-	TRBJ2-5	few
TGCGCCAGCAGCTCCGGCAGGGGACTCCCCAGCACAGATACGCAGTATTTT	CASSSGRGLPSTDTQYF	TRBV5-1	-	TRBJ2-3	-
TGTGCCAGCAGCAAAACCTCCGGGACTACCAACTCCTACGAGCAGTACTTC	CASSKTSGTTNSYEQYF	TRBV6-1	TRBD2	TRBJ2-7	once
TGTGCCAGCAGCAACAGGGGGATCGATGATTCACCCCTCCACTTT	CASSNRGIDDSPLHF	TRBV13	TRBD1	TRBJ1-6	many
TGTGCCAGTAGTGCGACTAGCGGGAGGGCCAGTGAGCAGTTCTTC	CASSATSGRASEQFF	TRBV19	TRBD2	TRBJ2-1	few
TGTGCCAGCTGTAGTTCCTACGCGACAATAGCCAAAAACATTCAGTACTTC	CASCSSYATIAKNIQYF	TRBV6-1	-	TRBJ2-4	few
TGTGCCAGCAGCTTATGGTCACAACTAGCGTCTGTCAATGAGCAGTTCTTC	CASSLWSQLASVNEQFF	TRBV7-8	TRBD2	TRBJ2-1	-
TGTGCCAGCAAGGAAGGAGGAGGCACTGAAGCTTTCTTT	CASKEGGGTEAFF	TRBV2	-	TRBJ1-1	-
TGTGCCAGCAGCCAAACCGGGACGCACCATGATGGCTCAGATACGCAGTATTTT	CASSQTGTHHDGSDTQYF	TRBV7-3	-	TRBJ2-3	many
TGCAGTGCTAGAGATCGGCCGGGAGGACACAATGAGCAGTTCTTC	CSARDRPGGHNEQFF	TRBV20-1	TRBD2	TRBJ2-1	few
TGCAGCGTTGACGGAGTGGGCCTGAACACTGAAGCTTTCTTT	CSVDGVGLNTEAFF	TRBV29-1	-	TRBJ1-1	many
TGTGCCAGCAGCGGGGGGACGGTGAACACTGAAGCTTTCTTT	CASSGGTVNTEAFF	TRBV9	-	TRBJ1-1	few
TGTGCCAGCAGCTGGGGACAGGGGACTGGAAACACCATATATTTT	CASSWGQGTGNTIYF	TRBV13	TRBD1	TRBJ1-3	few